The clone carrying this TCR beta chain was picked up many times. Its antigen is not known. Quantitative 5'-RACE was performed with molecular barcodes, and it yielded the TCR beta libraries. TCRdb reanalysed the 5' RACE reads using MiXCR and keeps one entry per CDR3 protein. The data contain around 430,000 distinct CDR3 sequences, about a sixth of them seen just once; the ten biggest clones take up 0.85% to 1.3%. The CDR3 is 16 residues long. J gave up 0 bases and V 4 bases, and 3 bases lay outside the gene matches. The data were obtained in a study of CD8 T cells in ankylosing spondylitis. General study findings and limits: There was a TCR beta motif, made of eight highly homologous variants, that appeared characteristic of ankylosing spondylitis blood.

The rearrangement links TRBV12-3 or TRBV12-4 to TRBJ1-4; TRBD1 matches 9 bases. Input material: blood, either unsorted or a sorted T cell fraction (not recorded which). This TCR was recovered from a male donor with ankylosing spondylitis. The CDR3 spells CASSSGQGTTNEKLFF. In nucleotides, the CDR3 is TGTGCCAGCAGTTCCGGACAGGGGACAACTAATGAAAAACTGTTTTTT.